These T cell receptor beta chains were read from a single sample in a study of shared clonotypes between healthy human individuals. Data came from immunoSEQ multiplex PCR; TCRdb stores just in-frame clones and leaves some out. The table shows about 480,000 clones, with about three quarters occurring only once. Specimen: PBMCs. The receptors come from a woman in her thirties or forties in good health. Some clones in this sample may be carry-over from other donors' samples. Each CDR3 is given with its conserved first and last residue. A D gene is named only where the DNA matches it firmly. Clone size, where shown, is once, few, many, or a class for clones that have expanded.

>.|15|TRBV5-1|.|TRBJ1-1
CASSLVGEGNTEAFF
TGCGCCAGCAGCTTGGTCGGGGAAGGGAACACTGAAGCTTTCTTT
>.|16|TRBV4-1|.|TRBJ1-2
CASSRAAGRTNYGYTF
TGCGCCAGCAGCCGGGCTGCCGGCAGAACTAACTATGGCTACACCTTC
>.|19|TRBV12-5|.|TRBJ2-1
CASGSTPGTLRVSYNEQFF
TGTGCTAGTGGTTCGACCCCCGGGACCCTTCGTGTCAGCTACAATGAGCAGTTCTTC
>few|14|TRBV28|.|TRBJ2-5
CASSFRTYQETQYF
TGTGCCAGCAGTTTTCGCACTTACCAAGAGACCCAGTACTTC
>few|16|TRBV5-1|.|TRBJ2-2
CASSLFAENGAGELFF
TGCGCCAGCAGCTTATTTGCAGAAAACGGGGCCGGGGAGCTGTTTTTT
>few|14|TRBV9|.|TRBJ2-7
CASSLGGNSYEQYF
TGTGCCAGCAGCCTCGGTGGTAACTCCTACGAGCAGTACTTC
>medium-sized|13|TRBV11-1|.|TRBJ2-7
CASSLGGVSEQYF
TGTGCCAGCAGCTTAGGAGGGGTTAGCGAGCAGTACTTC
>few|11|TRBV5-4|.|TRBJ2-1
CASSLEVEQFF
TGTGCCAGCAGCTTGGAGGTTGAGCAGTTCTTC
>.|15|TRBV27|TRBD1|TRBJ1-4
CASSDRDRVNEKLFF
TGTGCCAGCAGCGACCGGGACAGGGTTAATGAAAAACTGTTTTTT
>.|13|TRBV5-8|.|TRBJ2-5
CASSPTYQETQYF
TGTGCCAGCAGCCCGACATACCAAGAGACCCAGTACTTC
>.|14|TRBV29-1|TRBD1|TRBJ1-2
CSVEGQGTNYGYTF
TGCAGCGTTGAAGGACAGGGCACTAACTATGGCTACACCTTC
>.|14|TRBV6-1|.|TRBJ2-7
CASSLGTLPYEQYF
TGTGCCAGCAGTCTAGGGACTCTTCCCTACGAGCAGTACTTC
>.|19|TRBV4-2|TRBD2|TRBJ2-1
CASSQELERETYTHNEQFF
TGTGCCAGCAGCCAAGAATTGGAGCGGGAGACGTACACACACAATGAGCAGTTCTTC
>.|15|TRBV19|TRBD1|TRBJ1-2
CASSERTGGGYGYTF
TGTGCCAGTAGTGAAAGGACAGGGGGCGGATATGGCTACACCTTC
>.|15|TRBV9|.|TRBJ2-3
CASSVEHLYTDTQYF
TGTGCCAGCAGCGTAGAACATCTCTACACAGATACGCAGTATTTT
>.|14|TRBV5-6|.|TRBJ2-7
CASSLVTLGNEQYF
TGTGCCAGCAGCTTGGTTACCCTCGGGAACGAGCAGTACTTC
>.|14|TRBV5-1|.|TRBJ2-3
CASSLVDWQDTQYF
TGCGCCAGCAGCTTGGTGGACTGGCAAGATACGCAGTATTTT
>.|16|TRBV15|.|TRBJ2-1
CATSRDRASSYNEQFF
TGTGCCACCAGCAGGGATCGGGCGAGCTCCTACAATGAGCAGTTCTTC
>.|18|TRBV28|TRBD2|TRBJ2-1
CASRTPGTSGRGYNEQFF
TGTGCCAGCAGGACTCCCGGGACTAGCGGGAGGGGCTACAATGAGCAGTTCTTC
>.|15|TRBV14|.|TRBJ1-2
CASSQDWRGHYGYTF
TGTGCCAGCAGCCAAGATTGGAGGGGACACTATGGCTACACCTTC
>.|12|TRBV19|.|TRBJ1-4
CASSRTGEKLFF
TGTGCCAGTAGTAGGACGGGCGAAAAACTGTTTTTT
>.|15|TRBV6-6|TRBD1|TRBJ2-7
CASSPGTVAGYEQYF
TGTGCCAGCAGTCCCGGGACAGTCGCGGGCTACGAGCAGTACTTC
>.|14|TRBV5-1|TRBD1|TRBJ1-1
CASSLGRQGSEAFF
TGCGCCAGCAGCTTGGGACGACAGGGGTCTGAAGCTTTCTTT
>.|14|TRBV15|.|TRBJ2-3
CATNDRKLTDTQYF
TGTGCCACAAACGACCGGAAGCTGACAGATACGCAGTATTTT
>.|14|TRBV30|.|TRBJ1-2
CAWGVDPGGRGYTF
TGTGCCTGGGGGGTGGACCCTGGAGGTCGAGGCTACACCTTC
>.|12|TRBV7-9|.|TRBJ2-5
CASSPEGETQYF
TGTGCCAGCAGCCCGGAGGGAGAGACCCAGTACTTC
>few|15|TRBV28|TRBD2|TRBJ2-1
CASSSRETVFNEQFF
TGTGCCAGCAGTTCGCGGGAGACGGTTTTCAATGAGCAGTTCTTC
>few|17|TRBV5-4|TRBD2|TRBJ2-2
CASAEESGDPNTGELFF
TGTGCCAGCGCAGAGGAAAGCGGGGACCCGAACACCGGGGAGCTGTTTTTT
>.|16|TRBV7-2|.|TRBJ2-1
CASSLVSPGRDNEQFF
TGTGCCAGCAGCTTAGTATCCCCAGGACGGGACAATGAGCAGTTCTTC
>.|15|TRBV5-1|TRBD2|TRBJ2-5
CASQWISGRIETQYF
TGCGCCAGCCAATGGATTAGCGGGAGGATTGAGACCCAGTACTTC
>.|13|TRBV2|TRBD2|TRBJ2-7
CASRTNPGGEQYF
TGTGCCAGCAGGACCAACCCGGGGGGCGAGCAGTACTTC
>once|16|TRBV5-6|TRBD1|TRBJ1-2
CASSFAGTGWTYGYTF
TGTGCCAGCAGCTTCGCGGGGACAGGGTGGACCTATGGCTACACCTTC
>.|18|TRBV28|TRBD2|TRBJ2-5
CASSSFRTSGSLKETQYF
TGTGCCAGCAGTTCCTTTAGGACTAGCGGGAGCCTTAAAGAGACCCAGTACTTC
>few|14|TRBV30|.|TRBJ2-3
CAWRPGLGRDTQYF
TGTGCCTGGAGACCCGGGCTTGGGCGAGATACGCAGTATTTT
>.|17|TRBV4-1|TRBD2|TRBJ2-1
CASSRSGLAGDYNEQFF
TGCGCCAGCAGCCGCTCGGGACTAGCGGGAGACTACAATGAGCAGTTCTTC
>.|15|TRBV5-4|.|TRBJ2-5
CASSLNSGGPETQYF
TGTGCCAGCAGCTTGAACAGTGGGGGGCCAGAGACCCAGTACTTC